The next 4 T cell receptor beta chains were all read from a single sample in a study of cytomegalovirus exposure and HLA in healthy donors. Sequencing was performed with immunoSEQ multiplex PCR; in TCRdb, only in-frame clones are kept and a portion is missing. The data hold around 200,000 clones, with about four fifths observed a single time. The sequencing input was PBMCs. The receptors shown here come from a woman under 30 in good health and CMV-seropositive.

The V call is TRBV5-4, the J call TRBJ2-5, with 7 bases identical to TRBD2. Losses at the gene ends were 4 bases for V and 5 bases for J; bases not matched to a gene: 8. The germline V gene encodes CDR1 SGHNT and CDR2 YYREEE (reference sequence). This CDR3 contains 14 residues. The CDR3 loop reads CASSEQTSFETQYF. The DNA for the CDR3 is TGTGCCAGCAGCGAACAGACTAGCTTCGAGACCCAGTACTTC.

V is TRBV2 and J is TRBJ2-3, with 8 bases matching TRBD2. The V segment lost 5 bases and the J segment 0 bases; nucleotides outside the gene matches: 7. CDR1 and CDR2 (germline): SNHLY, FYNNEI. This CDR3 is 16 amino acids long. CDR3 in amino acids: CASSTVAGPSTDTQYF. CDR3 nucleotides: TGTGCCAGCAGTACCGTAGCGGGACCTAGCACAGATACGCAGTATTTT. Supplemented by reference TRBV2 and TRBJ2-3, the full variable domain reads EPEVTQTPSHQVTQMGQEVILRCVPISNHLYFYWYRQILGQKVEFLVSFYNNEISEKSEIFDDQFSVERPDGSNFTLKIRSTKLEDSAMYFCASSTVAGPSTDTQYFGPGTRLTVL.

The chain uses TRBV11-1 and TRBJ2-1; D not certain. CDR1 and CDR2 (germline): SGHAT, FQDESV (reference sequence). Deletions cut 4 bases from V and 2 bases from J, with 9 bases between. This CDR3 contains 14 residues. The DNA for the CDR3 is TGTGCCAGCAGCTCCTGGAGAACCTACAATGAGCAGTTCTTC. Protein product: CASSSWRTYNEQFF.

This clone was seen a few times. The chain combines TRBV4-2 with TRBJ2-3; 7 bases are a match to TRBD2. Germline assignment: CDR1 LGHNA and CDR2 YNFKEQ. This CDR3 is built from 14 residues. After removal of 1 base from V and 4 bases from J, the junction contained 2 bases not matched to a gene. Here the CDR3 reads CASSQGLASDTQYF. In DNA form, the CDR3 reads TGTGCCAGCAGCCAAGGACTAGCTTCAGATACGCAGTATTTT.